These 10 T cell receptor beta chains originate from one sample sequenced in a study of cytomegalovirus exposure and HLA in healthy donors. PCR used 60 Vbeta primers and 13 Jbeta primers. The data were produced by immunoSEQ multiplex PCR, yet TCRdb's version contains in-frame clones alone and is incomplete. The sample gives about 100,000 clones, just under 80% of which show up once; approximately 7.5% is in the top ten. The sample consisted of PBMCs. The receptors shown here come from a man aged 25-45 years in good health and CMV-seronegative.

The J gene is TRBJ2-7, the V gene TRBV11-2, with 9 bases that match TRBD1. Looked up from germline, CDR1 is SGHAT and CDR2 is FQNNGV. CDR3 length: 11 amino acids. The junction had 1 base not matched to a gene; V was cut back by 8 bases and J by 5 bases. Here the CDR3 DNA reads TGTGCCAGCGGACAGGGGAACGAGCAGTACTTC. As protein: CASGQGNEQYF.

The chain employs TRBV19 and TRBJ2-3; 8 nucleotides match TRBD1. J was trimmed by 2 bases and V by 5 bases; bases with no gene match: 3. There are 14 residues in the CDR3. CDR1 and CDR2 from the germline V gene are LNHDA and SQIVND (reference sequence). The CDR3 loop reads CASSEGQVTDTQYF. DNA of the CDR3: TGTGCCAGTAGTGAGGGACAGGTCACAGATACGCAGTATTTT.

This chain connects TRBV5-1 to TRBJ2-5, with D possibly matching TRBD2 (6 bases). This CDR3 region has 15 residues. The ends were cut back, 1 base at V and 10 bases at J, with 20 bases in the middle. Looked up from germline, CDR1 is SGHRS and CDR2 is YFSETQ. The chain's CDR3 is CASSLWRGPGDGQYF. CDR3 sequence (DNA): TGCGCCAGCAGCTTGTGGAGGGGACCCGGTGATGGCCAGTACTTC.

The chain joins TRBV29-1 to TRBJ1-4, with TRBD1 identical over 8 bases. The V gene's germline CDR1 is SQVTM and CDR2 ANQGSEA. There are 13 residues in the CDR3. Unmatched junction bases numbered 10, after V lost 8 bases and J lost 8 bases. In DNA form, the CDR3 reads TGCAGCTTTTCAGGGGGCGGGAAGGAAAAACTGTTTTTT. This gives the protein CSFSGGGKEKLFF.

This chain links TRBV5-1 with TRBJ1-1, with D perhaps TRBD1 (6 bases). Per the germline V gene, CDR1 is SGHRS and CDR2 is YFSETQ. The CDR3 is made up of 16 amino acids. Trimming took off 4 bases at V and 0 bases at J, with 16 bases between the two ends. CDR3 in DNA: TGCGCCAGCAGCCCCGGACAGAGTTACTTGAACACTGAAGCTTTCTTT. Its protein product is CASSPGQSYLNTEAFF.

This rearrangement joins TRBV11-1 to TRBJ1-2, with 10 bases aligning to TRBD1. CDR3 length equals 17 residues. Germline assignment: CDR1 SGHAT and CDR2 FQDESV (reference sequence). With V trimmed by 5 bases and J by 2 bases, 11 bases remained unmatched. The CDR3 is CASSITGTGATNYGYTF. DNA for the CDR3: TGTGCCAGCAGCATAACCGGGACAGGGGCCACAAACTATGGCTACACCTTC. Drawing the rest from reference TRBV11-1 and TRBJ1-2, the complete variable domain is EAEVAQSPRYKITEKSQAVAFWCDPISGHATLYWYRQILGQGPELLVQFQDESVVDDSQLPKDRFSAERLKGVDSTLKIQPAELGDSAMYLCASSITGTGATNYGYTFGSGTRLTVV.

To note about this clone: Other DNA sequences in this specimen translate into the identical CDR3. V gene TRBV5-6 combines with J gene TRBJ2-7, with TRBD2 matching 10 bases. The CDR3 sequence is 16 residues long. J gave up 2 bases and V 0 bases, and 5 bases lay outside the gene matches. Germline CDR1 and CDR2: SGHDT and YYEEEE. CDR3 protein: CASSLASSGRPYEQYF. The CDR3 nucleotides read TGTGCCAGCAGCTTGGCTTCTAGCGGGAGACCCTACGAGCAGTACTTC.

The CDR3 here is CASSGGNQGGGNEQFF. DNA of the CDR3: TGCGCCAGCAGCGGGGGGAATCAGGGAGGGGGCAATGAGCAGTTCTTC. J is TRBJ2-1 and V is TRBV5-1; D might be TRBD2 (7 bases). From germline, CDR1 is SGHRS and CDR2 YFSETQ. V lost 4 bases and J lost 6, with 20 bases in between. The CDR3 spans 16 residues. The full variable domain, with the rest looked up from reference TRBV5-1 and TRBJ2-1, is KAGVTQTPRYLIKTRGQQVTLSCSPISGHRSVSWYQQTPGQGLQFLFEYFSETQRNKGNFPGRFSGRQFSNSRSEMNVSTLELGDSALYLCASSGGNQGGGNEQFFGPGTRLTVL.

The chain joins TRBV6-5 to TRBJ2-7; 9 bases are a match to TRBD1. CDR1 and CDR2 (germline): MNHEY, SVGAGI. The ends lost 2 bases at V and 6 bases at J; junction bases unmatched: 8. The CDR3 contains 15 residues. The CDR3 loop is CASSYLGTGLGEQYF. CDR3 coding DNA: TGTGCCAGCAGTTACCTCGGGACAGGGCTCGGCGAGCAGTACTTC.

J is TRBJ2-3 and V is TRBV5-1; the D is unclear. This CDR3 has 11 amino acids. Germline loops: CDR1 SGHRS, CDR2 YFSETQ. Trimming pared 5 bases from V and 3 bases from J, leaving 4 bases between. The CDR3 here is CASRRTDTQYF. The CDR3 region has the DNA TGCGCCAGCAGGAGGACAGATACGCAGTATTTT.